This T cell receptor (beta chain) was identified during a study of T-cell memory formation after mild COVID-19. Overall study context: There were largely donor-specific TCR clusters. Overall study findings and caveats: The study detected some responding clones in pre-infection memory, suggesting cross-reactive memory joined. Clones that got smaller from day 15 to 85 had even CD4/CD8, while clones growing later tipped toward CD4+.

The V end lost 5 bases, the J end lost 1 base, and 11 bases lay between the germline ends. From germline, CDR1 is MNHEY and CDR2 SMNVEV (reference sequence). This CDR3 comprises 15 residues. This clonotype was detected a few times. The target antigen is unknown. cDNA libraries for TCR alpha and TCR beta, carrying sample barcodes and UMIs, came from 5'RACE with constant-segment primers. TCRdb used MiXCR to reprocess the 5' RACE reads, holding one entry per CDR3 protein. The repertoire holds more than 100,000 distinct CDR3 sequences, approximately 6.2% seen once, with approximately 2.3% in the top ten. The gene calls are TRBV27 and TRBJ2-2, with D unclear. The sample taken for sequencing was PBMCs or a T cell subset sorted from them (not recorded which). This receptor was taken from an adult woman who had mild COVID-19 (a few samples of this study predate the infection). Cell type and time point are not known. The CDR3 DNA reads as TGTGCCAGCAGTCTTCAGACGGTGAACACCGGGGAGCTGTTTTTT. Translating gives CASSLQTVNTGELFF.